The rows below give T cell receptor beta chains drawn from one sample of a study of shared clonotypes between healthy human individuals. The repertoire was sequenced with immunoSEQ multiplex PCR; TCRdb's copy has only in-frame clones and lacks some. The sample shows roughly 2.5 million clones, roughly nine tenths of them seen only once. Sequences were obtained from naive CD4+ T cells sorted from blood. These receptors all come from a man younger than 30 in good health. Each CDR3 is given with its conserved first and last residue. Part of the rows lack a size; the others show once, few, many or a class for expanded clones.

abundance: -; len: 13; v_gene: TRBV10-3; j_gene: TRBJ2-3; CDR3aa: CAISVLGPDTQYF
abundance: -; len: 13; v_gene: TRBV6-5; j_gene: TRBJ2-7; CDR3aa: CASSRDRAYEQYF
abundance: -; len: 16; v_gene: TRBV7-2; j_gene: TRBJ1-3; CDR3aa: CASSSSGVLSGNTIYF
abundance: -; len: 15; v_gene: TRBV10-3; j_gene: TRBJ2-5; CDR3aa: CAIRLGLAGGETQYF
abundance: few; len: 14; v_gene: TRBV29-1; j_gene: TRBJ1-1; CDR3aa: CSVSPLHMNTEAFF
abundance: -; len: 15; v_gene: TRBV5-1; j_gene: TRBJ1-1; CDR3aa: CASSPQQGQNTEAFF
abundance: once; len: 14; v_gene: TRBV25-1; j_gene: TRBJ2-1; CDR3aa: CASSTSGKHNEQFF
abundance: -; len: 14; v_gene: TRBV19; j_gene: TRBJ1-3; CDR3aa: CASRRPGAGNTIYF
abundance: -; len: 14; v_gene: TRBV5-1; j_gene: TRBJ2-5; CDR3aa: CASSHGTVPETQYF
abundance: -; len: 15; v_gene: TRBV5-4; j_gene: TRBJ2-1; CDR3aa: CASRNPGVLLNEQFF
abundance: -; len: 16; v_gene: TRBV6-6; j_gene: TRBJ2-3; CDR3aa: CASRNLASASTDTQYF
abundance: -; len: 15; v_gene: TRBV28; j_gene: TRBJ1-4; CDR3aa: CASSPHGGLNEKLFF
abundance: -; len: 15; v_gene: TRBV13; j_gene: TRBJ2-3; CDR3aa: CASSPPGLRTDTQYF
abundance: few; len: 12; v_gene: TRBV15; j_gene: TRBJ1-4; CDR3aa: CATSARPGKLFF
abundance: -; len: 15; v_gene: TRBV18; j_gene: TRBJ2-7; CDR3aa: CASSPGTVVSYEQYF
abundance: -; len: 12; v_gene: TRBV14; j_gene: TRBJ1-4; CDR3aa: CASSPDSEKLFF
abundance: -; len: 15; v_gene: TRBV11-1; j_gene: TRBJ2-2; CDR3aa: CASSLGTLNTGELFF
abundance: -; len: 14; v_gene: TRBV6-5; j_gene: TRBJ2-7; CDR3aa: CASTPTTGGNEQYF
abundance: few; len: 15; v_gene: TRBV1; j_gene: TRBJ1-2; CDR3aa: CTSSQVQGPNYGYTF
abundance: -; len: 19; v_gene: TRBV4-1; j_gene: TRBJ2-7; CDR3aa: CASSQQLPSAGGPYYEQYF
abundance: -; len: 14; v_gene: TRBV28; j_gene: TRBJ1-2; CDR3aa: CASSLITGGSGYTF
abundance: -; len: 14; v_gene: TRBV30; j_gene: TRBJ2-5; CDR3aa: CAWKVQGKQETQYF
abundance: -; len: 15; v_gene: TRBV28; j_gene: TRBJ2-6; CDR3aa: CASRTGLSGANVLTF
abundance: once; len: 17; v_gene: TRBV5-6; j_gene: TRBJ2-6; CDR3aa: CASSRTGGDSGANVLTF
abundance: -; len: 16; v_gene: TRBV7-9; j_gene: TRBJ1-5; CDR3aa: CASSLSKGLSNQPQHF
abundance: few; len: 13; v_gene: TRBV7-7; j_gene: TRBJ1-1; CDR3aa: CASSQRQGSEAFF
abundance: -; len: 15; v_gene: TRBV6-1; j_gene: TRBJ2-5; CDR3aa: CASRVTAEPQVDQYF
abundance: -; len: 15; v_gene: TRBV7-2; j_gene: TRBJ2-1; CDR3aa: CASKKAGTISDEQFF
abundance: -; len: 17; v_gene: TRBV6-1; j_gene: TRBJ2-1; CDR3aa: CASSEAWLAEAYNEQFF
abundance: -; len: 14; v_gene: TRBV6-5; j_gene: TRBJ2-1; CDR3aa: CASSQDGDYNEQFF
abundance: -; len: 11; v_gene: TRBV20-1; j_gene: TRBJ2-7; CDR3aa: CSARQGGEQYF
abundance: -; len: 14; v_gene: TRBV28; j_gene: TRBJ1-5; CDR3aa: CASSFRQGNQPQHF
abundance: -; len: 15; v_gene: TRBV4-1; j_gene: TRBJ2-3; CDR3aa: CASSQDNQQSDTQYF
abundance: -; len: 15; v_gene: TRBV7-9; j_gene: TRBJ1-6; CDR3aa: CASSSPGVGNSPLHF
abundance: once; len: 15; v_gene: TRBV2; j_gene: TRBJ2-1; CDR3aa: CASSEWGRTYNEQFF
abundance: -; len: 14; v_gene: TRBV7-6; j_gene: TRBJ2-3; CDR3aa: CASSLVSGGDTQYF
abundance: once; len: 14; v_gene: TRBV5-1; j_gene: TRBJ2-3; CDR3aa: CASSPGTVTDTQYF
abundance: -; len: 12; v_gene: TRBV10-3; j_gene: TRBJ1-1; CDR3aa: CAISGAGTEAFF
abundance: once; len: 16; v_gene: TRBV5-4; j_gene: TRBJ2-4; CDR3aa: CASSIWTGGGSPIQYF
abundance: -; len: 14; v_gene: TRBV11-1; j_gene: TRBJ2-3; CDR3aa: CASRTGVDTDTQYF
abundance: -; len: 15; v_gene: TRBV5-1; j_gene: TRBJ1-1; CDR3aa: CASSAYTVPNTEAFF
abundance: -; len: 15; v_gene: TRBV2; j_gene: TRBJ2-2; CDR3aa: CASSEDRAGTGELFF
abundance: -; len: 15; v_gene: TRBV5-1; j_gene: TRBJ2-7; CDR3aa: CASSLGSGGGYEQYF
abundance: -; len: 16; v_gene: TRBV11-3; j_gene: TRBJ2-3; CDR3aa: CASSQGLGGTPDTQYF
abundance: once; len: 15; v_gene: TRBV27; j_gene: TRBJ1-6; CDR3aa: CASRERSSYNSPLHF
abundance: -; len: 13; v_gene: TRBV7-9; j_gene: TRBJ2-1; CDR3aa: CASSSSSYNEQFF
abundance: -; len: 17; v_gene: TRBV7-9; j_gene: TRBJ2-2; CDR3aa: CASSFSRTEVNTGELFF
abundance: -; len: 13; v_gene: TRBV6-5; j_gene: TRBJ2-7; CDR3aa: CVSRGPFSYEQYF
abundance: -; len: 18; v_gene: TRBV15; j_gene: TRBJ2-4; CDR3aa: CATSRDLGQTIAKNIQYF
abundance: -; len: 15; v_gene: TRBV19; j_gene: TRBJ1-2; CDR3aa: CASARGASLNYGYTF
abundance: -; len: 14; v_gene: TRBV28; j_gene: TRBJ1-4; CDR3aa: CASSVVGDVEKLFF
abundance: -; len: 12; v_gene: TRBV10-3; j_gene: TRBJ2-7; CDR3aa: CAAWDRSYEQYF
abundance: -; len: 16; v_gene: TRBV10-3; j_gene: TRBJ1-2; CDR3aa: CAISEGRKQSNYGYTF
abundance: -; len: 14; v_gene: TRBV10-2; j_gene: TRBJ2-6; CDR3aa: CASSGLPGANVLTF
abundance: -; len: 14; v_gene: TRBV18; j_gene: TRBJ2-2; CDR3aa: CASSPKAVTGELFF